These T cell receptor beta chains were read from a single sample in a study of T cell responses to AZD1222 COVID-19 vaccine. The assay was immunoSEQ multiplex PCR, and TCRdb's table has in-frame clones only and misses some. Here the sample spans approximately 150,000 clones, around 90% being singletons. This sample comprised peripheral blood, obtained 28 days after the second dose of the MenACWY control vaccine. The receptors stem from an adult who received the MenACWY meningococcal vaccine as a control. Each CDR3 is given with its conserved first and last residue. Each record gives: D gene, J gene, V gene, clone size, CDR3 protein, CDR3 DNA. The D gene is left open where the match is weak. Clone size, where shown, is once, few, many, or a class for clones that have expanded.

d_call: .
j_call: TRBJ1-1
v_call: TRBV5-1
clone_size: .
cdr3_aa: CASSLDPTGTEAFF
cdr3_nt: TGCGCCAGCAGCTTGGACCCAACGGGGACTGAAGCTTTCTTT

d_call: .
j_call: TRBJ1-1
v_call: TRBV5-6
clone_size: .
cdr3_aa: CASSLGSRANTEAFF
cdr3_nt: TGTGCCAGCAGCTTGGGGAGCAGGGCGAACACTGAAGCTTTCTTT

d_call: .
j_call: TRBJ1-6
v_call: TRBV28
clone_size: .
cdr3_aa: CASSLGPTIVALHF
cdr3_nt: TGTGCCAGCAGCCTGGGACCTACTATTGTGGCCCTCCACTTT

d_call: TRBD1
j_call: TRBJ2-5
v_call: TRBV12-3/TRBV12-4
clone_size: .
cdr3_aa: CASSHRGQETQYF
cdr3_nt: TGTGCCAGCAGTCACAGGGGCCAAGAGACCCAGTACTTC

d_call: TRBD1
j_call: TRBJ1-2
v_call: TRBV3-1/TRBV3-2
clone_size: once
cdr3_aa: CASSRNPLLDRVYGYTF
cdr3_nt: TGTGCCAGCAGCCGAAACCCGTTGCTGGACAGGGTTTATGGCTACACCTTC

d_call: TRBD1
j_call: TRBJ2-2
v_call: TRBV4-3
clone_size: .
cdr3_aa: CASSQVGADRGAGELFF
cdr3_nt: TGCGCCAGCAGCCAAGTGGGGGCGGACAGGGGGGCCGGGGAGCTGTTTTTT

d_call: .
j_call: TRBJ2-2
v_call: TRBV6-2/TRBV6-3
clone_size: .
cdr3_aa: CASSNSGGGAGELFF
cdr3_nt: TGTGCCAGCAGTAACTCTGGGGGGGGCGCCGGGGAGCTGTTTTTT

d_call: .
j_call: TRBJ2-7
v_call: TRBV9
clone_size: .
cdr3_aa: CASSPGQIYEQYF
cdr3_nt: TGTGCCAGCAGCCCTGGACAGATATACGAGCAGTACTTC

d_call: .
j_call: TRBJ1-6
v_call: TRBV5-6
clone_size: .
cdr3_aa: CASSSRRGESPLHF
cdr3_nt: TGTGCCAGCAGCTCCCGTCGGGGGGAGTCACCCCTCCACTTT

d_call: TRBD1
j_call: TRBJ1-5
v_call: TRBV24-1
clone_size: .
cdr3_aa: CATSVKSDRVIDQPQHF
cdr3_nt: TGTGCCACCAGTGTGAAATCGGACAGGGTAATCGATCAGCCCCAGCATTTT

d_call: TRBD1
j_call: TRBJ2-4
v_call: TRBV5-1
clone_size: .
cdr3_aa: CASRPGQGNIQYF
cdr3_nt: TGCGCCAGCAGGCCGGGACAGGGGAACATTCAGTACTTC

d_call: TRBD1
j_call: TRBJ2-7
v_call: TRBV5-4
clone_size: .
cdr3_aa: CASSLDRGRYEQYF
cdr3_nt: TGTGCCAGCAGCTTGGACAGGGGGCGATACGAGCAGTACTTC

d_call: .
j_call: TRBJ1-5
v_call: TRBV2
clone_size: .
cdr3_aa: CASSEEWESPSQPQHF
cdr3_nt: TGTGCCAGCAGTGAGGAATGGGAGAGCCCTAGTCAGCCCCAGCATTTT

d_call: .
j_call: TRBJ2-2
v_call: TRBV28
clone_size: .
cdr3_aa: CASRGGQRTGELFF
cdr3_nt: TGTGCCAGCAGGGGGGGACAGCGAACCGGGGAGCTGTTTTTT